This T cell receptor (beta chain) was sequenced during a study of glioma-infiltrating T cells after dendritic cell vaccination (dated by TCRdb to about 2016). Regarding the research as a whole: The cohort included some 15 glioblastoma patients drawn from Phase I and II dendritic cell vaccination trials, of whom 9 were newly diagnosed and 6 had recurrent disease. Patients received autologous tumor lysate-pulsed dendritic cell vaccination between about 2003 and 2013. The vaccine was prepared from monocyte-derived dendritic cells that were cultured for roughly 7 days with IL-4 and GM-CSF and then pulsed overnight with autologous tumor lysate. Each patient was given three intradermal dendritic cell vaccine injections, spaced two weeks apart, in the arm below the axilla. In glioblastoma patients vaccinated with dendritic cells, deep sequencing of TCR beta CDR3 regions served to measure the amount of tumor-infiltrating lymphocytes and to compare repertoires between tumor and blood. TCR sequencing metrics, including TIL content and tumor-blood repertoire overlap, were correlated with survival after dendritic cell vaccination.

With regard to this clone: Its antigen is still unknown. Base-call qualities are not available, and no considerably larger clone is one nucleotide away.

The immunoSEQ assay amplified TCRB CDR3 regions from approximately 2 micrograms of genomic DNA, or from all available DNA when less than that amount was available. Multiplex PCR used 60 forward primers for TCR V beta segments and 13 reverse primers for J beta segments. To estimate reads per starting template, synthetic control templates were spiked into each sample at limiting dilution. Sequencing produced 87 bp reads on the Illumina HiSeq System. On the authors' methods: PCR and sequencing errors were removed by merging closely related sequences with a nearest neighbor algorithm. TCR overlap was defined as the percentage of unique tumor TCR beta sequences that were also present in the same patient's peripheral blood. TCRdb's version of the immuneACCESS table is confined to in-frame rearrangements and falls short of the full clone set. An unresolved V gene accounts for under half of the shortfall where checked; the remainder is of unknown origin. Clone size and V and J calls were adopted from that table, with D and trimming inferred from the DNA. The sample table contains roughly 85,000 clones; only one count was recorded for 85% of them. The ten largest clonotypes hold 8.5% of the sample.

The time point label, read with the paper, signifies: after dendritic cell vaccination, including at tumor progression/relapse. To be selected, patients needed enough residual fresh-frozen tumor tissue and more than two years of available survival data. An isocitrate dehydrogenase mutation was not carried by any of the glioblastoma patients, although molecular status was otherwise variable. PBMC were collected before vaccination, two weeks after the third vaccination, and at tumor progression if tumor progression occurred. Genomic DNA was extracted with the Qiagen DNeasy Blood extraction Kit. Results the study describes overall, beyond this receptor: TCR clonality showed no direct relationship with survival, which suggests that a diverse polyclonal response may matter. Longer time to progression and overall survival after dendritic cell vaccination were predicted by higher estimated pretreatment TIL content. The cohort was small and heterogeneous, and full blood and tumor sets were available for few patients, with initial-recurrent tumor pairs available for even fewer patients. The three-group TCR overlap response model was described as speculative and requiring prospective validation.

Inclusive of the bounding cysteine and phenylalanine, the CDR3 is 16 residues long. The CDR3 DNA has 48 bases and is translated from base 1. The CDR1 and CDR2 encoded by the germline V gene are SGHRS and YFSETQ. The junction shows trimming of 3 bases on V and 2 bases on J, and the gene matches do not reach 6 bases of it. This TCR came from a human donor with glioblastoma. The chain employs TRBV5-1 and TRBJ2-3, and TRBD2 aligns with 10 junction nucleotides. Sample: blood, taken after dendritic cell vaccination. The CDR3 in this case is CASSYPLAGNTDTQYF. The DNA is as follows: TGCGCCAGCAGCTACCCACTAGCGGGGAACACAGATACGCAGTATTTT.